The rows below give T cell receptor beta chains drawn from one sample of a study of cytotoxic CD8 clonotypes in ibrutinib-treated CLL. The data were produced by immunoSEQ multiplex PCR, yet TCRdb's version contains in-frame clones alone and is incomplete. The repertoire consists of around 200,000 clones, with 70% occurring once and the leading ten covering around 5.9%. This sample comprised PBMCs, obtained after 12 months of ibrutinib treatment. These receptors all stem from a human donor with chronic lymphocytic leukemia. CDR3s include the opening cysteine and the closing phenylalanine or tryptophan. A D gene is named only where the DNA matches it firmly. Clone size is not always given. Where it is, it says once, few, many or a class for expanded clones.

>NA|TRBV6-5|TRBJ2-2|16|TRBD1
TGTGCCAGCAGTTACAAAGGGACAGGGAGAACCGGGGAGCTGTTTTTT
CASSYKGTGRTGELFF
>NA|TRBV29-1|TRBJ2-3|14|TRBD1
TGCAGCGTTGGCCCCAGGGGGAGCACAGATACGCAGTATTTT
CSVGPRGSTDTQYF
>few|TRBV25-1|TRBJ1-4|14|TRBD1
TGTGCCAGCGGACGGACAGGAGCTAATGAAAAACTGTTTTTT
CASGRTGANEKLFF
>NA|TRBV5-1|TRBJ2-7|14|NA
TGCGCCAGCAGCTTGGGGTTCGGGGTGAGAGAGCAGTACTTC
CASSLGFGVREQYF
>NA|TRBV30|TRBJ1-3|15|NA
TGTGCCTGGAGTGCGGACAGTTACTCTGGAAACACCATATATTTT
CAWSADSYSGNTIYF
>NA|TRBV5-4|TRBJ2-5|18|TRBD2
TGTGCCAGCAGCTATGGCCAGGCGGGAGGGCCAAGGTGGGAGACCCAGTACTTC
CASSYGQAGGPRWETQYF
>few|TRBV29-1|TRBJ1-5|12|NA
TGCAGCGCTAAATGGAGCAATCAGCCCCAGCATTTT
CSAKWSNQPQHF
>NA|TRBV7-2|TRBJ2-5|11|NA
TGTGCCAGCAGCTTAGATGAGACCCAGTACTTC
CASSLDETQYF
>few|TRBV30|TRBJ2-7|16|TRBD2
TGTGCCTGGAGTGTACGCGGACTAGCGGGAGAGTACGAGCAGTACTTC
CAWSVRGLAGEYEQYF
>NA|TRBV5-1|TRBJ2-3|18|TRBD2
TGCGCCAGCAGCCTCCGGGTAGCGGGGATAACTAGCACAGATACGCAGTATTTT
CASSLRVAGITSTDTQYF
>NA|TRBV5-5|TRBJ1-3|13|NA
TGTGCCAGCAGCTACGCCTGGGTGGACACCATATATTTT
CASSYAWVDTIYF
>many|TRBV6-5|TRBJ1-5|12|NA
TGTGCCAGCAGGACGCGGGACCAGCCCCAGCATTTT
CASRTRDQPQHF
>NA|TRBV5-4|TRBJ1-1|16|NA
TGTGCCAGCAGCCCATCCCGGATACCCATGAACACTGAAGCTTTCTTT
CASSPSRIPMNTEAFF
>NA|TRBV28|TRBJ1-1|16|TRBD1
TGTGCCAGCAGCCTCGGACAGGGACGACGGCATACTGAAGCTTTCTTT
CASSLGQGRRHTEAFF
>NA|TRBV7-6|TRBJ1-6|14|NA
TGTGCCAGCAGCTTAGAACAGGGATATTCACCCCTCCACTTT
CASSLEQGYSPLHF
>NA|TRBV27|TRBJ1-5|19|TRBD1
TGTGCCAGCAGTCCCCAGGGGGCGATAATCCTCGTGAGCAATCAGCCCCAGCATTTT
CASSPQGAIILVSNQPQHF
>NA|TRBV11-1|TRBJ2-3|16|TRBD2
TGTGCCAGCAGCTTAGTAGCGGGGGCCGGGGCAGATACGCAGTATTTT
CASSLVAGAGADTQYF
>once|TRBV19|TRBJ2-6|18|TRBD1
TGTGCCAGTAGTGTCCCCGGGACAGGGATAAGGTTGGCCAACGTCCTGACTTTC
CASSVPGTGIRLANVLTF
>few|TRBV19|TRBJ1-5|18|TRBD1
TGTGCCAGTAGTGGACCCGGGACAGGGGGCATAAGCAATCAGCCCCAGCATTTT
CASSGPGTGGISNQPQHF
>NA|TRBV30|TRBJ2-2|15|NA
TGTGCCTGGGGTAGAGAGGGACAGAACACCGGGGAGCTGTTTTTT
CAWGREGQNTGELFF
>few|TRBV9|TRBJ2-1|16|NA
TGTGCCAGCAGCGACCCGCTGGCGGAGGGTAACAATGAGCAGTTCTTC
CASSDPLAEGNNEQFF
>NA|TRBV28|TRBJ2-6|12|NA
TGTGCCAGCAGGGGTGGGGCCAACGTCCTGACTTTC
CASRGGANVLTF
>few|TRBV18|TRBJ2-3|13|NA
TGTGCCAGCTCACCTAATGAAAATACCCCGCAGTATTTT
CASSPNENTPQYF
>NA|TRBV15|TRBJ2-5|14|NA
TGTGCCACCAGCCCCCGGGGACCTCAAGAGACCCAGTACTTC
CATSPRGPQETQYF
>NA|TRBV7-8|TRBJ1-5|15|TRBD1
TGTGCCAGCAGCTTCACAGGGGACAAGGGACAGCCCCAGCATTTT
CASSFTGDKGQPQHF
>NA|TRBV5-1|TRBJ2-7|14|NA
TGCGCCAGCAGCTTGGCGGACAAAGCCTACGAGCAGTACTTC
CASSLADKAYEQYF
>NA|TRBV5-6|TRBJ1-1|15|NA
TGTGCCAGCAGCTCCCGGGAGGGAAGGAACACTGAAGCTTTCTTT
CASSSREGRNTEAFF
>few|TRBV15|TRBJ2-3|13|TRBD2
TGTGCCACCAGCAGAGCCGGACTAGCGAATAGGGATTTT
CATSRAGLANRDF
>NA|TRBV11-2|TRBJ1-1|13|NA
TGTGCCAGCAGCTTAAACGTTAACACTGAAGCTTTCTTT
CASSLNVNTEAFF
>few|TRBV18|TRBJ2-3|11|NA
TGTGCCAGCTCAAACAAGGATACGCAGTATTTT
CASSNKDTQYF
>NA|TRBV30|TRBJ1-3|17|TRBD1
TGTGCCTGGAGTGTACTGGACAGGGTACGGGCTGGAAACACCATATATTTT
CAWSVLDRVRAGNTIYF
>NA|TRBV12-5|TRBJ1-5|13|NA
TGTGCTAGTGGTCTGACACCTTATCAGCCCCAGCATTTT
CASGLTPYQPQHF
>NA|TRBV11-2|TRBJ1-1|15|NA
TGTGCCAGCAGCCCAAAACGGGGCGTGGGCACTGAAGCTTTCTTT
CASSPKRGVGTEAFF
>NA|TRBV18|TRBJ2-1|14|NA
TGTGCCAGCTCACCACAGAGCATATACAATGAGCAGTTCTTC
CASSPQSIYNEQFF
>few|TRBV19|TRBJ1-2|14|NA
TGTGCCAGTAGCCCTGTCCTATGGGGGTATGGCTACACCTTC
CASSPVLWGYGYTF
>NA|TRBV5-6|TRBJ2-3|13|NA
TGTGCCAGCAGCTTTTCGCGGGTGGCTACGCAGTATTTT
CASSFSRVATQYF
>NA|TRBV4-1|TRBJ2-5|17|TRBD2
TGCGCCAGCAGCCAAGCTCTAGGGCGGGGGGGCGAGCAGACCCAGTACTTC
CASSQALGRGGEQTQYF
>NA|TRBV15|TRBJ2-7|16|TRBD1
TGTGCCACCAGCAGAGGGAAAGGGACAGGGACTTACGAGCAGTACTTC
CATSRGKGTGTYEQYF
>NA|TRBV30|TRBJ2-2|12|NA
TGTGCCTGGAGTGTTGGACGGGGGGAGCTGTTTTTT
CAWSVGRGELFF